This TCR beta chain was documented in a study of blood T cells in healthy people across ages (dated by TCRdb to between 2015 and 2017). At the level of the whole study: In model experiments, template switching captured roughly one uniquely barcoded TCR beta cDNA molecule for every two T cells. Age-related changes in TCR beta repertoire diversity were measured in the study by deep sequencing normalized with unique cDNA molecular identifiers. Donors were grouped into four age groups: young (average roughly 16 years), middle-aged (roughly 40), aged (roughly 67) and long-lived (just over 80). To avoid experimental bias, donors of different ages were spread randomly across the sequencing lanes. For two donors (one aged 18 to 30 and one aged 80 or older), the study analyzed two additional independent replicas of 1 million unique cDNA reads from the same blood draw.

Donors were around 37 systemically healthy Caucasian individuals from Russia aged roughly 6 to 95 years. Each donor gave 8 to 10 milliliters of peripheral blood, collected into EDTA-treated Vacutainer tubes. PBMCs were isolated by Ficoll-Paque density-gradient centrifugation, with at least 6 million obtained per sample. Total RNA, at least 5 micrograms per sample, was extracted from PBMCs with Trizol reagent. Naive CD45RAhigh/CD27high T cell percentages were measured by flow cytometry on a PBMC aliquot from every donor. The method behind the library was 5' RACE. Instrument used: Illumina HiSeq 2500. A second PCR of about 6 to 11 cycles was performed with a sample-barcoded 5' primer and a J-beta primer mix. A unique molecular identifier was introduced onto each TCR beta cDNA molecule by a template-switch 5' adaptor carrying 12 random nucleotides. Each sample yielded at least 3 million CDR3-containing paired-end reads. First-strand cDNA was synthesized from all RNA with the Mint cDNA synthesis kit, primed by a TRBC-specific oligonucleotide. Following uracil-DNA glycosylase treatment, a first 18-cycle PCR with universal primers M1SS and BC2_uni_R was performed on all cDNA. The source study handled its data this way. For normalization, 1 million high-quality reads, each with a distinct molecular identifier, were randomly selected from each sample. Instead of being binned into consensus sequences, reads with shared molecular identifiers were discarded. CDR3 identification, clonotype clustering and error correction used MiTCR with a Q25 quality threshold and the strictest error-elimination algorithm. A nonparametric unseen species model with Euler transformation was used to estimate a lower bound on total TCR beta diversity. TCRdb redid the processing of the public reads, applying fastp at Q25 and MiXCR, and retained in-frame beta chains. Entries that share a CDR3 protein sequence are merged under the most common genes and DNA. It is TCRdb's table, rather than the study itself, that gives the V and J calls and clone size. A total of 550,000 to 750,000 distinct CDR3 sequences appear in this sample, under 25% of them only once. Of the sample, 3% to 4% falls within the top ten clones.

This clonotype has only a few counts. The antigen this receptor binds is unknown. The sample holds no much larger clone one base away, and base qualities are not on file. The research as a whole found: The long-lived group showed more naive CD4+ T cells, fewer expanded clones and increased TCR diversity than the aged group, suggesting age selection. Observed TCR beta diversity per million T cells fell roughly linearly with age, and a significant reduction was already apparent by age approximately 40. Estimates of total diversity based on one million sequenced T cells were regarded as lower bounds and as underestimates. Since profiling was done on bulk unsorted PBMCs, naive and antigen-experienced compartments could not be conclusively compared. Because the CMV infection status of the donors was unknown, age-related changes in expanded clonotypes may potentially have been confounded. The percentage of naive T cells measured by flow cytometry correlated strongly with observed TCR beta diversity.

Trimming at the junction amounts to 4 bases on V and 2 bases on J, and the germline ends lie 20 bases apart. CDR1 LGHDT and CDR2 YNNKEL were looked up in the germline V gene (reference sequence). Its CDR3 holds 17 amino acids, cysteine through phenylalanine. The CDR3 DNA has 51 bases and is translated from base 1. This receptor was taken from a man aged 70 or older in good health. The chain was built from TRBV3-1 and TRBJ1-2; the D region possibly corresponds to TRBD1 (5 bases align). The specimen sequenced was blood. The bases are TGTGCCAGCAGCCCGCCCTGGGGGATAAAGCTGAACTATGGCTACACCTTC. It translates as CASSPPWGIKLNYGYTF.